These T cell receptor beta chains were read from a single sample in a study of esophageal squamous cell carcinoma under preoperative chemotherapy. TCRdb reprocessed the PCR reads with MiXCR, giving one entry per CDR3 protein. In the table there are roughly 30,000 distinct CDR3 sequences, approximately 51% of which are singletons. The sample was gathered from a patient given preoperative chemotherapy. These receptors were collected from a human donor with esophageal squamous cell carcinoma. The donor label of this sample is uncertain. Each CDR3 is given with its conserved first and last residue. The D gene is left open where the match is weak. Size values are once, few and many counts, or a class for expanded clones, and some rows have none.

d_gene,v_gene,j_gene,abundance,CDR3aa,CDR3nt
TRBD1,TRBV6-2/TRBV6-3,TRBJ2-1,few,CASSPIGQGRAYEQFF,TGTGCCAGCAGCCCTATCGGACAGGGGCGAGCCTACGAGCAGTTCTTC
TRBD1,TRBV15,TRBJ1-2,few,CATSRELGQLNYGYTF,TGTGCCACCAGCAGAGAACTGGGACAGCTGAACTATGGCTACACCTTC
NA,TRBV7-2,TRBJ2-7,NA,CASSLDGGGSYEQYF,TGTGCCAGCAGCTTAGATGGAGGGGGCTCCTACGAGCAGTACTTC
TRBD2,TRBV7-2,TRBJ2-2,many,CASSLLAGDTGELFF,TGTGCCAGCAGCTTACTAGCGGGGGACACCGGGGAGCTGTTTTTT
NA,TRBV7-2,TRBJ2-7,NA,CASSLGVQGILPYEQYF,TGTGCCAGCAGCTTAGGTGTACAGGGTATCCTCCCCTACGAGCAGTACTTC
TRBD2,TRBV6-1,TRBJ2-4,once,CGSTGGRAENTQYF,TGTGGCAGCACGGGGGGGCGAGCCGAAAACACTCAGTACTTT
TRBD2,TRBV12-3/TRBV12-4,TRBJ2-3,many,CASRREPRYTQYF,TGTGCCAGCCGGCGGGAGCCAAGGTATACGCAGTATTTT
NA,TRBV6-5,TRBJ2-7,many,CASSYSGTHPYEQYF,TGTGCCAGCAGTTACTCGGGGACACACCCCTACGAGCAGTACTTC
TRBD2,TRBV12-3/TRBV12-4,TRBJ2-4,few,CASSTTSGGSKNMQYF,TGTGCCAGCAGTACCACTAGCGGGGGCAGCAAAAACATGCAGTACTTC
TRBD1,TRBV11-3,TRBJ1-1,NA,CASSSSTGVGQAFF,TGTGCCAGCAGCTCGTCGACAGGGGTTGGCCAAGCTTTCTTT
NA,TRBV24-1,TRBJ2-2,NA,CATSGQAASTDTLYF,TGTGCCACCAGTGGGCAAGCCGCGAGCACAGATACGCTGTATTTT
NA,TRBV11-1,TRBJ2-3,NA,CAGSPGRAEETQYF,TGTGCGGGCAGCCCGGGGAGAGCCGAAGAGACGCAGTATTTT
NA,TRBV7-3,TRBJ2-2,NA,CASSLTGGADTGELFF,TGTGCCAGCAGCTTAACTGGAGGTGCGGACACCGGGGAGCTGTTTTTT
TRBD2,TRBV7-2,TRBJ2-5,NA,CASSLMASGGAKTQYF,TGTGCCAGCAGCTTAATGGCTAGCGGGGGGGCAAAGACCCAGTACTTC
NA,TRBV10-3,TRBJ2-3,NA,CATSHWVRGPDTQYF,TGTGCCACCAGCCATTGGGTCCGTGGCCCAGATACGCAGTATTTC
TRBD2,TRBV7-3,TRBJ2-3,many,CASSLKLGRGAGDTQYF,TGTGCCAGCAGCCTCAAACTGGGGCGGGGGGCCGGAGACACGCAGTATTTT
TRBD1,TRBV12-3/TRBV12-4,TRBJ2-4,NA,CGSRGRRTTNTQYF,TGTGGCAGCAGGGGGCGGCGCACCACAAATACGCAGTACTTC
TRBD1,TRBV19,TRBJ1-6,NA,CASSAGQGQRSPLHF,TGTGCCAGTAGTGCAGGACAGGGGCAACGTTCACCCCTCCACTTT
TRBD2,TRBV5-4,TRBJ2-7,NA,CASSREGLGEQYF,TGTGCCAGCTCGAGGGAGGGCCTGGGCGAGCAGTACTTC
NA,TRBV7-2,TRBJ1-2,many,CASSPGRADGYTF,TGTGCCAGCAGCCCCGGGAGGGCCGATGGCTACACCTTC
NA,TRBV7-9,TRBJ2-4,NA,CASSLYLAKDTQYF,TGTGCCAGCAGCTTGTACTTAGCCAAAGATACGCAGTACTTC
TRBD1,TRBV7-8,TRBJ2-2,NA,CVSRGLQGANTGEQFF,TGTGTCAGCAGGGGCCTACAGGGGGCGAACACCGGGGAGCAGTTTTTT
NA,TRBV6-1,TRBJ2-7,NA,CASSGPTYNEQYF,TGTGCCAGCAGTGGACCTACCTACAATGAGCAGTACTTC
NA,TRBV6-4,TRBJ2-1,once,CASSLNGIGENEQFF,TGTGCCAGCAGTCTAAATGGGATAGGGGAGAATGAGCAGTTCTTC